This T cell receptor (beta chain) derives from a study of beta chain features in type 1 diabetes. Study context: There were approximately 110,000,000 sorted cells examined across all samples.

Notes on this clone: The antigen is not known.

Sequenced material consisted of expressed TCRB transcripts (all of the isolated RNA was reverse transcribed). Only in-frame clones appear in the TCRdb table, and some are missing; sequencing was by immunoSEQ multiplex PCR. The table includes a few hundred thousand clones, roughly 13% detected once. General study points: At VDJ recombination sites, type 1 diabetes patients had fewer insertions and more deleted nucleotides. All four CD4+ subsets from Type 1 diabetes patients carried moderately but significantly shorter TCRB CDR3s.

V was clipped by 5 bases and J by 3 bases, with 10 bases between them. The CDR3 runs 13 residues. Germline values: CDR1 SGHTA, CDR2 FQGTGA. This rearrangement joins TRBV7-3 to TRBJ2-5; maybe TRBD1 (6 bases). What was sequenced was naive CD4+ T cells from blood. The receptor's source is a woman under 30 with type 1 diabetes. The CDR3 reads CASSAYREETQYF. The CDR3 DNA sequence: TGTGCCAGCAGCGCTTACAGGGAAGAGACCCAGTACTTC.